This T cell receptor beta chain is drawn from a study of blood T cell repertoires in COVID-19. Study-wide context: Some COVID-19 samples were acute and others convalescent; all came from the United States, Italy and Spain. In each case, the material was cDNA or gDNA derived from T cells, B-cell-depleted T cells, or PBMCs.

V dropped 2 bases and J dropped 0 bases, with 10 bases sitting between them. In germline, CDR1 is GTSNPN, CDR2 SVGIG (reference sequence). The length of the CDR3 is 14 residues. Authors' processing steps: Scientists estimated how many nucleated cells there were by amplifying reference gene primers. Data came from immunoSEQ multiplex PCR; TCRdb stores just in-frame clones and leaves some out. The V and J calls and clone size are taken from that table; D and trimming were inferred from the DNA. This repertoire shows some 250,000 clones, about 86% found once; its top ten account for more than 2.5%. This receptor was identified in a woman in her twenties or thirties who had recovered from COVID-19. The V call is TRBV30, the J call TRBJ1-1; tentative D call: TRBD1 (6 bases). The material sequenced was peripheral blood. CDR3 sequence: CAWSTQGLNTEAFF. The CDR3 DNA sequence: TGTGCCTGGAGTACACAGGGACTGAACACTGAAGCTTTCTTT.